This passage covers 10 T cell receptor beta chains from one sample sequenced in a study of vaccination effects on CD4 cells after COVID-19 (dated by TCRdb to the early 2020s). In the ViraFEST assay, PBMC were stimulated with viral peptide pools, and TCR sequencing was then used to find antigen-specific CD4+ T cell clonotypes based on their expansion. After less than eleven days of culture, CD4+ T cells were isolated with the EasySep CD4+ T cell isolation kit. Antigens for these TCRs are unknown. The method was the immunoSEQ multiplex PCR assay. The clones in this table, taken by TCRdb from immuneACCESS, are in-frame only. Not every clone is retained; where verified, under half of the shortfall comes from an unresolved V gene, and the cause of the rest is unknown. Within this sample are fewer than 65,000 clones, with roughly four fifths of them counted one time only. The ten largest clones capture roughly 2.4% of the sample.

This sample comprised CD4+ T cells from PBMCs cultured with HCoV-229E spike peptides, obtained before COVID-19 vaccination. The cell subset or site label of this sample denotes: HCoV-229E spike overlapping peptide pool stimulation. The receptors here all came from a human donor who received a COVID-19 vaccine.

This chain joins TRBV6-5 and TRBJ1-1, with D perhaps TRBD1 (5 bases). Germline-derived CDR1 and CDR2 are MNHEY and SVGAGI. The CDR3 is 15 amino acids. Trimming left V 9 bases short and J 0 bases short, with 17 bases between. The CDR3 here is CASNRDWTLNTEAFF. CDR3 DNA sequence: TGTGCCAGTAACCGGGACTGGACTCTGAACACTGAAGCTTTCTTT.

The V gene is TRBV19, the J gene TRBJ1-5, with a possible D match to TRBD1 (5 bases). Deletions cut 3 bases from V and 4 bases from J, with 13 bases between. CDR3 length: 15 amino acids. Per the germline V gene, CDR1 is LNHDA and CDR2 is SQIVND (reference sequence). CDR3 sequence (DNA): TGTGCCAGTAGTATCTTGACAGCCCAGAATCAGCCCCAGCATTTT. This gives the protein CASSILTAQNQPQHF.

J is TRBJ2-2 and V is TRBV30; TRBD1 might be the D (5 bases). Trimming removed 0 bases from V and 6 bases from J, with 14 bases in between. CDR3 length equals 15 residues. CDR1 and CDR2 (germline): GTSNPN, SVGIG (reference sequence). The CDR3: CAWSVLLRAAGELFF. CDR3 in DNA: TGTGCCTGGAGTGTCCTACTCAGGGCTGCCGGGGAGCTGTTTTTT. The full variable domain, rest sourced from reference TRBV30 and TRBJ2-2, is SQTIHQWPATLVQPVGSPLSLECTVEGTSNPNLYWYRQAAGRGLQLLFYSVGIGQISSEVPQNLSASRPQDRQFILSSKKLLLSDSGFYLCAWSVLLRAAGELFFGEGSRLTVL.

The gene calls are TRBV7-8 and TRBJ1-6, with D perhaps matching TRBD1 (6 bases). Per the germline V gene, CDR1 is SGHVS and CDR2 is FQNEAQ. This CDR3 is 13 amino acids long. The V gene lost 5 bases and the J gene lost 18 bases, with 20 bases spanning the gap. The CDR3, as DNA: TGTGCCAGCAGCCCCCTGACAGGCCCCACACGCCACTTT. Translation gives CASSPLTGPTRHF. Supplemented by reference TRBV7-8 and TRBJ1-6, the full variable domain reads GAGVSQSPRYKVAKRGQDVALRCDPISGHVSLFWYQQALGQGPEFLTYFQNEAQLDKSGLPSDRFFAERPEGSVSTLKIQRTQQEDSAVYLCASSPLTGPTRHFGNGTRLTVT.

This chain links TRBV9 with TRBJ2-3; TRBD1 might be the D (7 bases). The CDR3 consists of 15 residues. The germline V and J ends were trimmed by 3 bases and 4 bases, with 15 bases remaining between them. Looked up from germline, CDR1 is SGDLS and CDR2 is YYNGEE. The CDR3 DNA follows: TGTGCCAGCAGCGGCGCAGGGGGGTACGCAGATACGCAGTATTTT. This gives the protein CASSGAGGYADTQYF.

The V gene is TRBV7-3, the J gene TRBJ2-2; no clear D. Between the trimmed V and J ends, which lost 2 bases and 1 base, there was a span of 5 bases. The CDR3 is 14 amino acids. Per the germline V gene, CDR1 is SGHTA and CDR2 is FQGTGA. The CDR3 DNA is TGTGCCAGCAGCTTATTACGGAACACCGGGGAGCTGTTTTTT. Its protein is CASSLLRNTGELFF.

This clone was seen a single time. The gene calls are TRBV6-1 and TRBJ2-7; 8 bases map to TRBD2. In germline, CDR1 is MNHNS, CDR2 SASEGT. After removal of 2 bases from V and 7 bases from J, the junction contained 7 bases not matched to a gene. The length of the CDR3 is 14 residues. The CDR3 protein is CASSEREGTAEQYV. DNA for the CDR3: TGTGCCAGCAGTGAACGGGAGGGGACGGCGGAGCAGTACGTC.

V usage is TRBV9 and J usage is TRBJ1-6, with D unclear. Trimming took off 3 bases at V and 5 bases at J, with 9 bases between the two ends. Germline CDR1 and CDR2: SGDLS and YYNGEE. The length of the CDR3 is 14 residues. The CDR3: CASSEQTNNSPLHF. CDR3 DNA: TGTGCCAGCAGCGAACAGACTAATAATTCACCCCTCCACTTT.

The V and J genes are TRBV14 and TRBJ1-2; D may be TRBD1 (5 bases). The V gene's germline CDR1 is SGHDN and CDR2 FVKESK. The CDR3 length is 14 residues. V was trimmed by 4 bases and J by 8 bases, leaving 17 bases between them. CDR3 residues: CASSPNRSPGGYTF. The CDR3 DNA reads TGTGCCAGCAGCCCTAATAGATCCCCAGGGGGCTACACCTTC.

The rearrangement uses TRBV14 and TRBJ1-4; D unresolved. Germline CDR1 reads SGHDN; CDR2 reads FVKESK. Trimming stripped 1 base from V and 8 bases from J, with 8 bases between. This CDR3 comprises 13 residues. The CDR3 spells CASSQAYWEKLFF. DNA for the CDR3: TGTGCCAGCAGCCAAGCATATTGGGAAAAACTGTTTTTT.